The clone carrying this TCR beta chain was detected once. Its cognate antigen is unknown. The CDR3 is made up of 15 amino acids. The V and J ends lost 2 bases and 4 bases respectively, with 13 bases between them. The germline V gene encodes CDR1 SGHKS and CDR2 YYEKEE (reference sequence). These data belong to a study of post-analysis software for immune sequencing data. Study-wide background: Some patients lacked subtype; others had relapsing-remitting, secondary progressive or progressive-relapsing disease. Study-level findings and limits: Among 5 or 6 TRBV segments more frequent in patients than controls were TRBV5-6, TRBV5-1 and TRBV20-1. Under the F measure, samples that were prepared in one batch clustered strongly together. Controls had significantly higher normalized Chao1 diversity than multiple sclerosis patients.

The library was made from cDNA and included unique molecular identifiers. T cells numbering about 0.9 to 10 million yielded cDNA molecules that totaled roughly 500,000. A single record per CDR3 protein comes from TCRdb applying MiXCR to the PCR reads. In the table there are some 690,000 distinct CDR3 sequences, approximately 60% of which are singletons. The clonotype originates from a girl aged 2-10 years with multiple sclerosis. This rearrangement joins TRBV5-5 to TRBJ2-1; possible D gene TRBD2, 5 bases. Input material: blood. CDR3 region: CASSFEDWKYNEQFF. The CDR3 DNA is TGTGCCAGCAGCTTCGAGGACTGGAAGTACAATGAGCAGTTCTTC.